This entry features one T cell receptor (beta chain) sequence. The antigen remains undetermined. The repertoire was sequenced with immunoSEQ multiplex PCR; TCRdb's copy has only in-frame clones and lacks some. The repertoire consists of some 2,100,000 clones, with about 94% occurring once and the leading ten covering 0.1% to 0.15%. The sample belongs to a study of shared clonotypes between healthy human individuals. The CDR3 consists of 13 residues. Germline V lookup: CDR1 MNHNS, CDR2 SASEGT. V was clipped by 7 bases and J by 1 base, with 10 bases between them. Whole-study findings and limits: Naive CD4 clonotypes were shared across several donors at about 5.3%. Naive subsets tended to show greater estimated richness than memory subsets.

The chain uses TRBV6-1 and TRBJ1-1; D not resolved. The specimen was naive CD4+ T cells sorted from blood. This sample's subset: CD45RA+ positively selected. This receptor was taken from a man between 18 and 29 years old in good health. The CDR3 spells CASTVTQNTEAFF. The CDR3 nucleotides read TGTGCCAGCACAGTGACACAGAACACTGAAGCTTTCTTT.